The present T cell receptor (beta chain) was sequenced within a study of blood T cell repertoires in COVID-19. Clones were sequenced by immunoSEQ multiplex PCR, and TCRdb holds only the in-frame ones, with some missing. The sample lists hundreds of thousands of clones; roughly 88% were seen once. There are 15 residues in the CDR3. V was cut by 7 bases and J by 4 bases, with 21 bases left in between. Per germline, CDR1 SQVTM and CDR2 ANQGSEA. This clone was counted between two and nine times. Source material: peripheral blood. This TCR derives from a woman in her twenties or thirties with COVID-19, enrolled during active disease. The V gene is TRBV29-1, the J gene TRBJ2-3; D perhaps matches TRBD2 (6 bases). The CDR3 nucleotides read TGCAGCGCCACGGAGTCGGGGGATCCGTCAGATACGCAGTATTTT. It translates to CSATESGDPSDTQYF.